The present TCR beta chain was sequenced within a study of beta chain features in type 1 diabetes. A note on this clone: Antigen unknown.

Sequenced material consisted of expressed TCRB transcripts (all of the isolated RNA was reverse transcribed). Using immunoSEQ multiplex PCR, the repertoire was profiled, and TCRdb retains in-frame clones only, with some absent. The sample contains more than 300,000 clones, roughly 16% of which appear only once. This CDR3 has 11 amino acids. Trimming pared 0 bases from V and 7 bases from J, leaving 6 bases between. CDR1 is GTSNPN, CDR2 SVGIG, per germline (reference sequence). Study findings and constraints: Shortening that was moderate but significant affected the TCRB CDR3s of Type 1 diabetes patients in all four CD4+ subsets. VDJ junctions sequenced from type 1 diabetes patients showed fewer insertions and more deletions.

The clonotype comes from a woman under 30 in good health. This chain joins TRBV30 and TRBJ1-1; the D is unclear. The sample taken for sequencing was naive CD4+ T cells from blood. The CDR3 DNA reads TGTGCCTGGAGTGTGGCGGTTGAAGCTTTCTTT. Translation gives CAWSVAVEAFF.